The clone carrying this T cell receptor (beta chain) showed up just a few times. Its antigen is currently unknown. This CDR3 has 11 amino acids. Between the trimmed V and J ends, which lost 3 bases and 2 bases, there was a span of 2 bases. Germline V gives CDR1 LGHDT, CDR2 YNNKEL (reference sequence). This sample stems from a study of T-cell memory formation after mild COVID-19. The wider study: TCR clusters were largely donor specific.

Broader study findings: Contracting CD4+ clones were located mainly in CM and EM, and CD8+ clones in EMRA. Clones that shrank (day 15 to 85) were balanced CD4/CD8, whereas later expanders leaned CD4+. The authors did not confirm SARS-CoV-2 specificity of second-wave clones peaking day 37.

Using its own MiXCR run on the 5' RACE reads, TCRdb lists one record per CDR3 protein. The data hold 450,000 to 650,000 distinct CDR3 sequences, with less than 25% observed a single time. The material sequenced was PBMCs or a T cell subset sorted from them (not recorded which). The chain carries TRBV3-1 and TRBJ2-7; D is uncertain. The receptor was derived from an adult woman who had mild COVID-19 (a few samples of this study predate the infection). Cell type and time point are not known. CDR3 amino acids: CASSHAYEQYF. CDR3 nucleotides: TGTGCCAGCAGCCACGCCTACGAGCAGTACTTC.